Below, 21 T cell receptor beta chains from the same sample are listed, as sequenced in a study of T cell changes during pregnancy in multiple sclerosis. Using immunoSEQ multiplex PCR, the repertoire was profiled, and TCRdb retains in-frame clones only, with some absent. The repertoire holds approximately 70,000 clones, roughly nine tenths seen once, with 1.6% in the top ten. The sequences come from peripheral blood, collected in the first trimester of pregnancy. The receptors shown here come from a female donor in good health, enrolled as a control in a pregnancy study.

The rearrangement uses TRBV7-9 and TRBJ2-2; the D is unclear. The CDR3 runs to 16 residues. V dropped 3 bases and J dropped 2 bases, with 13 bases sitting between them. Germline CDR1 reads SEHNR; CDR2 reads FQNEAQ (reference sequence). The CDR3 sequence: CASSFGVYANTGELFF. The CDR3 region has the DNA TGTGCCAGCAGCTTCGGTGTGTACGCTAACACCGGGGAGCTGTTTTTT.

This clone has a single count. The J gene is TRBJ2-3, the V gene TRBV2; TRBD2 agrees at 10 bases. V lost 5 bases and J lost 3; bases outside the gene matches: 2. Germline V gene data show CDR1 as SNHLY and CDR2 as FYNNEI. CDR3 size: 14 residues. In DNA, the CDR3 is TGTGCCAGCAGTCCGGGACTAGCGACAGATACGCAGTATTTT. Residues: CASSPGLATDTQYF.

CDR3 protein: CASSPPGHYNTGELFF. Written as DNA, the CDR3 is TGTGCCAGCAGCCCCCCGGGACACTACAACACCGGGGAGCTGTTTTTT. The rearrangement uses TRBV6-6 and TRBJ2-2, with D maybe TRBD1 (6 bases). V was trimmed by 6 bases and J by 2 bases, leaving 16 bases between them. In germline, CDR1 is MNHNY, CDR2 SVGAGI (reference sequence). This CDR3 has 16 amino acids.

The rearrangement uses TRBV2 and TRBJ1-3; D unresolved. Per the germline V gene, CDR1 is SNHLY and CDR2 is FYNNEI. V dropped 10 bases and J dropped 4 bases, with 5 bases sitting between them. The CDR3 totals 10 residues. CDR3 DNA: TGTGCCACGGAGGGAAACACCATATATTTT. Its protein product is CATEGNTIYF.

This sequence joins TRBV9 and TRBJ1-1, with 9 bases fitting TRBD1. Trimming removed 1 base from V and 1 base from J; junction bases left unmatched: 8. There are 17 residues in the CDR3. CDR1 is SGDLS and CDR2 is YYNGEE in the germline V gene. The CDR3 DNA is TGTGCCAGCAGCGTAAGGGGACAGGGACCCTGGAACACTGAAGCTTTCTTT. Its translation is CASSVRGQGPWNTEAFF.

The CDR3 reads CASSLGLAGSTDTQYF. For the CDR3, the DNA is TGCGCCAGCAGCTTGGGGCTAGCGGGAAGCACAGATACGCAGTATTTT. The J gene is TRBJ2-3, the V gene TRBV5-1; 9 bases match TRBD2. The germline gives CDR1 SGHRS, CDR2 YFSETQ. The V and J ends lost 0 bases and 0 bases, in that order; junction bases with no gene match: 2. There are 16 residues in the CDR3.

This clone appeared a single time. This CDR3 is CASSPSIAGLGEQYF. Here the CDR3 DNA reads TGTGCCAGCTCACCATCAATAGCGGGATTGGGCGAGCAGTACTTC. This chain links TRBV18 with TRBJ2-7; 8 nucleotides line up with TRBD2. The CDR3 covers 15 residues. The germline V gene encodes CDR1 KGHSH and CDR2 LQKENI. Losses at the gene ends were 2 bases for V and 6 bases for J; bases not matched to a gene: 9.

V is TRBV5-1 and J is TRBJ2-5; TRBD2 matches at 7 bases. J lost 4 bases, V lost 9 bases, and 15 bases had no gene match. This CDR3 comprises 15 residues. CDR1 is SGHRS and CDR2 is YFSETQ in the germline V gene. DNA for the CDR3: TGCGCCACTTTCGGGTTGGGAGGGCGGAGAGAGACCCAGTACTTC. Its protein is CATFGLGGRRETQYF.

CDR3 region: CASSPPGQGLGKTQYF. The CDR3 nucleotides read TGTGCCAGCAGCCCCCCCGGACAGGGGTTGGGAAAGACCCAGTACTTC. The chain employs TRBV11-2 and TRBJ2-5, with 9 bases that match TRBD1. Germline-derived CDR1 and CDR2 are SGHAT and FQNNGV. The CDR3 has 16 amino acids. Trimming at V came to 5 bases and at J to 6 bases, leaving 13 bases not matched to a gene.

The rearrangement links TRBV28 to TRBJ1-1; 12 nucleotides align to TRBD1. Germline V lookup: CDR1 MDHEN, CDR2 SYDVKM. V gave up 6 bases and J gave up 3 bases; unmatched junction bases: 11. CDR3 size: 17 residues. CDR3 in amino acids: CASSPSGTGGADTEAFF. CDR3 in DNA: TGTGCCAGCAGCCCTTCCGGGACAGGGGGCGCGGACACTGAAGCTTTCTTT.

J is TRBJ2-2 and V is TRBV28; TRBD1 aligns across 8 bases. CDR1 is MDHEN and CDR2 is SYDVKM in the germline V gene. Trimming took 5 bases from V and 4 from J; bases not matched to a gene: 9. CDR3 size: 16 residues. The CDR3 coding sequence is TGTGCCAGCAGTCCGCCCAGGGGGCGCGGCACCGGGGAGCTGTTTTTT. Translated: CASSPPRGRGTGELFF. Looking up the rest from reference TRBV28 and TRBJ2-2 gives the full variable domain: DVKVTQSSRYLVKRTGEKVFLECVQDMDHENMFWYRQDPGLGLRLIYFSYDVKMKEKGDIPEGYSVSREKKERFSLILESASTNQTSMYLCASSPPRGRGTGELFFGEGSRLTVL.

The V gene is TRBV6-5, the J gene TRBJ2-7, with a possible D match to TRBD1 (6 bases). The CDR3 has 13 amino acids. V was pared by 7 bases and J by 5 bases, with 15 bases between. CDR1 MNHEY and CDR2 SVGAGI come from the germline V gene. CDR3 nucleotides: TGTGCCAGCATCTCAACAGGGTCCCACGAGCAGTACTTC. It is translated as CASISTGSHEQYF.

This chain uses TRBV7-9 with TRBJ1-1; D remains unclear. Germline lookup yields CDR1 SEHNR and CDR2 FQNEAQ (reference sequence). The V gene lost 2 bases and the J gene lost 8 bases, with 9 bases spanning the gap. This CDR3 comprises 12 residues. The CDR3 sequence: CASSLTGREAFF. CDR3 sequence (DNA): TGTGCCAGCAGCTTAACGGGGAGGGAAGCTTTCTTT.

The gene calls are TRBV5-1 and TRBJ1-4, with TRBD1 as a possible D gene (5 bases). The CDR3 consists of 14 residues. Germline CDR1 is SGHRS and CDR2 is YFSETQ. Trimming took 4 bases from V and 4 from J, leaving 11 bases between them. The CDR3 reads CASSGGAGNEKLFF. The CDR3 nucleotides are TGCGCCAGCAGCGGCGGGGCTGGTAATGAAAAACTGTTTTTT. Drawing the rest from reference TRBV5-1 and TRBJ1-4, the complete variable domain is KAGVTQTPRYLIKTRGQQVTLSCSPISGHRSVSWYQQTPGQGLQFLFEYFSETQRNKGNFPGRFSGRQFSNSRSEMNVSTLELGDSALYLCASSGGAGNEKLFFGSGTQLSVL.

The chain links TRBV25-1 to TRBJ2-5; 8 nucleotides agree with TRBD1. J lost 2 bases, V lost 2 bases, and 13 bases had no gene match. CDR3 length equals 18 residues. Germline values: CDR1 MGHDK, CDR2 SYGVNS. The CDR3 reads CASSENKQGVVRQETQYF. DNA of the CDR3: TGTGCCAGCAGTGAAAATAAACAGGGGGTGGTTAGGCAAGAGACCCAGTACTTC. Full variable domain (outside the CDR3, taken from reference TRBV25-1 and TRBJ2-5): EADIYQTPRYLVIGTGKKITLECSQTMGHDKMYWYQQDPGMELHLIHYSYGVNSTEKGDLSSESTVSRIRTEHFPLTLESARPSHTSQYLCASSENKQGVVRQETQYFGPGTRLLVL.

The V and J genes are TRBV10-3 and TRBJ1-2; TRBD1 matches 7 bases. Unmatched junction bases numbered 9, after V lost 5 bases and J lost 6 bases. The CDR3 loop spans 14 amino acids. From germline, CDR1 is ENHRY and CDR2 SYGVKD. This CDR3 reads CAISSYRGSDGYTF. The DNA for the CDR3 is TGTGCCATCAGTAGCTACAGGGGCTCGGATGGCTACACCTTC.

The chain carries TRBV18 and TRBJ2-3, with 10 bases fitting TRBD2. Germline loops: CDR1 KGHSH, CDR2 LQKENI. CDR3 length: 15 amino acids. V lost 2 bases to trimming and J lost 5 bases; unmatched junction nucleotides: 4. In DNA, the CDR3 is TGTGCCAGCTCACCAGCTAGCGGGAGTGGAGATACGCAGTATTTT. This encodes CASSPASGSGDTQYF.

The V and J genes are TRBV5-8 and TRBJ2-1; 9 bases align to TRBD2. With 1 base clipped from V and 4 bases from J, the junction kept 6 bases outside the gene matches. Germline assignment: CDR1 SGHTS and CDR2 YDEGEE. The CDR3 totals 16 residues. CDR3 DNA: TGTGCCAGCAGCTTGATGCGGGAGGGATTGTACAATGAGCAGTTCTTC. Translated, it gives CASSLMREGLYNEQFF.

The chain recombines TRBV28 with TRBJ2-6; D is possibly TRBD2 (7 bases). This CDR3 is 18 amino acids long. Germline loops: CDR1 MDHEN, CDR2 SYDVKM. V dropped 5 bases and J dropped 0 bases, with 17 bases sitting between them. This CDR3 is CASSLGGGGSSGANVLTF. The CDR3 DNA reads TGTGCCAGCAGTCTCGGGGGAGGGGGAAGCTCTGGGGCCAACGTCCTGACTTTC.

The CDR3: CASSQLPGQAPYGTDTQYF. CDR3 nucleotides: TGCGCCAGCAGCCAACTTCCCGGACAGGCCCCTTATGGTACAGATACGCAGTATTTT. This chain joins TRBV4-1 and TRBJ2-3, with 7 bases that match TRBD1. This CDR3 comprises 19 residues. Germline CDR1 and CDR2: MGHRA and YSYEKL. Unmatched junction bases numbered 17, after V lost 2 bases and J lost 3 bases.

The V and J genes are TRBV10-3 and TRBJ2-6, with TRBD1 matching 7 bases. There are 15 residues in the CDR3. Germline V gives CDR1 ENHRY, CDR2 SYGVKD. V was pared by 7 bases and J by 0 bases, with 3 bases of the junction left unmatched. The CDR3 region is CAIIAGGSGANVLTF. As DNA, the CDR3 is TGTGCCATCATTGCAGGGGGCTCTGGGGCCAACGTCCTGACTTTC.